The clone carrying this T cell receptor beta chain was counted at least ten times. Its target is not known. V dropped 7 bases and J dropped 5; count of bases not matched to a gene: 5. This CDR3 has 13 residues. Germline V CDR1 and CDR2: SGHNT, YYREEE (reference sequence). TCRdb's copy holds only in-frame clones and misses some; the assay was immunoSEQ multiplex PCR. The table includes fewer than 100,000 clones, 80% to 90% detected once. This sample is drawn from a study of OX40 agonist ivuxolimab in advanced cancers. Across the whole study: Ivuxolimab, an antibody that agonizes OX40 (CD134), was administered to the patients.

General observations from the study: At doses 0.1 to 3.0 mg/kg, CD4+ and CD8+ clones expanded.

This specimen was CD4+ or CD8+ T cells sorted from blood, taken in a trial of the OX40 agonist ivuxolimab. The TCR was taken from an adult with an advanced solid tumor such as melanoma, head and neck, liver or kidney cancer. V gene TRBV5-4 combines with J gene TRBJ1-4; 7 nucleotides agree with TRBD1. The CDR3 coding sequence is TGTGCCAGCTCAGACAGGGAGAATGAAAAACTGTTTTTT. Its translation is CASSDRENEKLFF.